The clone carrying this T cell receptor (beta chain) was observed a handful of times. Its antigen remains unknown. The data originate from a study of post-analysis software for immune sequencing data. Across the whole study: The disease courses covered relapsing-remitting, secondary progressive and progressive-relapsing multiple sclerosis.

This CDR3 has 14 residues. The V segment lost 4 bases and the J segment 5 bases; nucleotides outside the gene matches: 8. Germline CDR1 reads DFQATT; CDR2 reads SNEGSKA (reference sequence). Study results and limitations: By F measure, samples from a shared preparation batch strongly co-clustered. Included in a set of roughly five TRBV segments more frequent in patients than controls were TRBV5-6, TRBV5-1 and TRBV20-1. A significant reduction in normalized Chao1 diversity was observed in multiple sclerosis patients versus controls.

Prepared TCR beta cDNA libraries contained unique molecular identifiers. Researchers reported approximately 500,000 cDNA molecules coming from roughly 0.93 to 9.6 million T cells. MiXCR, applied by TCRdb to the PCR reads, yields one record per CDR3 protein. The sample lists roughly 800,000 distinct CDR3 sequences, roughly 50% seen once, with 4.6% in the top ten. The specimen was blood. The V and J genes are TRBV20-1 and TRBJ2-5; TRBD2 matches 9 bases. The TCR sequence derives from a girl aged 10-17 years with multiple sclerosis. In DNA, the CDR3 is TGCAGTGCTAACATAGCGGGAGTAGAGGAGACCCAGTACTTC. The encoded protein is CSANIAGVEETQYF.